This T cell receptor beta chain was obtained from a study of shared clonotypes between healthy human individuals. This clone has just one count. Donors were Caucasian adults residing in Nashville, Tennessee, USA. Sequencing used immunoSEQ multiplex PCR; TCRdb keeps in-frame clones, though not all of them. The table shows roughly 500,000 clones, with about 95% occurring only once. The germline V and J ends were trimmed by 6 bases and 4 bases, with 15 bases remaining between them. CDR1 is SNHLY, CDR2 FYNNEI, per germline. This CDR3 comprises 14 residues. The receptor was isolated from a woman aged 30 to 39 in good health. Sequenced input: naive CD4+ T cells sorted from blood. Documented subset: CD45RA+ positively selected. V gene TRBV2 combines with J gene TRBJ1-1; D is uncertain. CDR3 protein: CASSNGPLGTEAFF. The CDR3 nucleotides read TGTGCCAGCAGCAACGGGCCCCTTGGCACTGAAGCTTTCTTT.